The clone carrying this T cell receptor (beta chain) has a handful of counts. The data belong to a study of early T cells in non-severe SARS-CoV-2 infection. Individual cDNA molecules were tagged with unique molecular identifiers, the study reported. From the 5' RACE reads, TCRdb called clonotypes with MiXCR, one entry per CDR3 protein. The data show some 50,000 distinct CDR3 sequences, approximately 9.9% seen once. This CDR3 comprises 13 residues. Germline V gives CDR1 GTSNPN, CDR2 SVGIG (reference sequence). After removal of 8 bases from V and 2 bases from J, the junction contained 7 bases not matched to a gene.

The origin of this receptor is an adult who was a healthcare worker with PCR-confirmed SARS-CoV-2 infection or an uninfected control (not recorded which). The gene calls are TRBV30 and TRBJ2-7, with 9 bases fitting TRBD1. The sequencing input was whole blood. The CDR3 DNA follows: TGTGCCGGACAGGGGATTGCAGCCTACGAGCAGTACTTC. It specifies CAGQGIAAYEQYF.